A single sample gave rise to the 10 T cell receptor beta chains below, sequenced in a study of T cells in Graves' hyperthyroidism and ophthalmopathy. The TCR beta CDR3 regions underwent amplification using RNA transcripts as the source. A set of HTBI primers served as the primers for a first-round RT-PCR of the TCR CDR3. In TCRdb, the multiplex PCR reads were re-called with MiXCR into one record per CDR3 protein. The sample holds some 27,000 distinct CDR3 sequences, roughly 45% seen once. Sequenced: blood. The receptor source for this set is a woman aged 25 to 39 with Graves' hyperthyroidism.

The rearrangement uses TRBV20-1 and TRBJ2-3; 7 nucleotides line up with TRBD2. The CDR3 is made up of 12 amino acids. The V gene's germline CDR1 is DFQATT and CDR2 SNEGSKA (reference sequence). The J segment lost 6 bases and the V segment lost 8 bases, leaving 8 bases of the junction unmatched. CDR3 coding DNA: TGCAGTCCCAAAGTGGGAGGGGATACGCAGTATTTT. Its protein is CSPKVGGDTQYF.

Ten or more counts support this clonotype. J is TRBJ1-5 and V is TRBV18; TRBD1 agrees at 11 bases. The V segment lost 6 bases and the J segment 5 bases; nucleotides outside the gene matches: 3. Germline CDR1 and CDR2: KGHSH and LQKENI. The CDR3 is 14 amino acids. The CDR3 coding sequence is TGTGCCAGCTCGCGGGACAGGGGGGATCAGCCCCAGCATTTT. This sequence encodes CASSRDRGDQPQHF.

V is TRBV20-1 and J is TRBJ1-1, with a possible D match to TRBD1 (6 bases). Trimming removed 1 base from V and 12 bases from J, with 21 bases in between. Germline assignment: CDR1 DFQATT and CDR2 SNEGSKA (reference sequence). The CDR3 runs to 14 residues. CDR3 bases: TGCAGTGCTAGAGCGTACGGGGGGCAAACCCTTCCTTTCTTT. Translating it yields CSARAYGGQTLPFF.

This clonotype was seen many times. CDR3 nucleotides: TGCAGTGCTTTTCCCCTCGGGGGCGGAAACATTCAGTACTTC. It codes for CSAFPLGGGNIQYF. The rearrangement joins TRBV20-1 to TRBJ2-4, with D perhaps being TRBD1 or TRBD2 (6 bases each). Germline CDR1 reads DFQATT; CDR2 reads SNEGSKA (reference sequence). V shed 5 bases and J shed 6 bases, with 17 bases lying between them. This CDR3 has 14 amino acids.

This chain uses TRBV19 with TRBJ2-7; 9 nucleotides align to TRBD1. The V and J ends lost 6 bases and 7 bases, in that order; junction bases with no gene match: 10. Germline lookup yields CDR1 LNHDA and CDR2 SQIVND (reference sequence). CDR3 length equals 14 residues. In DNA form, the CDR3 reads TGTGCCAGTAGGCGGACAGGGGCGACTTCTGAGCAGTACTTC. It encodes CASRRTGATSEQYF.

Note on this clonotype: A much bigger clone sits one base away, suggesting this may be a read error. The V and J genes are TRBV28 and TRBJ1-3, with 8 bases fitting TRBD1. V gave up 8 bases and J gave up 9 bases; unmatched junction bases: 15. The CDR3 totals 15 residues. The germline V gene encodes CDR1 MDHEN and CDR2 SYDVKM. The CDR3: CASSPGGAGGFTIYF. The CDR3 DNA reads TGTGCCAGCTCTCCAGGGGGCGCGGGGGGATTCACCATATATTTT.

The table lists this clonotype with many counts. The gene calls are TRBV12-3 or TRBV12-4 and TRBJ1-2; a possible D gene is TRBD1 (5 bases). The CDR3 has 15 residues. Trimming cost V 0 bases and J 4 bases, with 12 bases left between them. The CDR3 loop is CASSLAGGIGYGYTF. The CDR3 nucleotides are TGTGCCAGCAGTTTAGCGGGGGGAATCGGCTATGGCTACACCTTC.

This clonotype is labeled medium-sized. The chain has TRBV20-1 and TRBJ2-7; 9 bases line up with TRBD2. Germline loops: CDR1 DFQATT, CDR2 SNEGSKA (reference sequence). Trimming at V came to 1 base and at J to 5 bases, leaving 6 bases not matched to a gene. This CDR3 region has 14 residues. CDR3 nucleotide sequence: TGCAGTGCTAGAGGGCGGGAGGGCCTCCACGAGCAGTACTTC. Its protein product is CSARGREGLHEQYF.

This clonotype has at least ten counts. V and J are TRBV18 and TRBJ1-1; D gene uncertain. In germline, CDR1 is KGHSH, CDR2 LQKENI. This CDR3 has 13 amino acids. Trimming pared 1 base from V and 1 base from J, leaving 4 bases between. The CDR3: CASSPQGNTEAFF. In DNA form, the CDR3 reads TGTGCCAGCTCACCACAGGGGAACACTGAAGCTTTCTTT.

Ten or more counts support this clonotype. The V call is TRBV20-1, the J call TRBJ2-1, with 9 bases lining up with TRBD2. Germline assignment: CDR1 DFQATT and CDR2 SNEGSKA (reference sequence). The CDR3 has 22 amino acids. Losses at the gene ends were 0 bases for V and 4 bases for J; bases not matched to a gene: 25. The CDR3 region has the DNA TGCAGTGCTAGAGATGGTGGTTTAGGGCGGGAGGGCCGGGGGTTTTCGTACAATGAGCAGTTCTTC. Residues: CSARDGGLGREGRGFSYNEQFF.